This record looks at one T cell receptor (beta chain) sequence and its context. This entry comes from a study of OX40 agonist ivuxolimab in advanced cancers. The overall study: An agonistic anti-OX40 (CD134) antibody, ivuxolimab, was used to treat the patients. Under the entry rules, prior anti-PD-1, anti-PD-L1 or anti-CTLA-4 therapy was allowed, and about 38% had some.

The repertoire was sequenced with immunoSEQ multiplex PCR; TCRdb's copy has only in-frame clones and lacks some. The sample has more than 45,000 clones; 88% are singletons. This CDR3 region has 18 residues. Trimming took 6 bases from V and 2 from J; bases not matched to a gene: 13. Germline-derived CDR1 and CDR2 are SGHTA and FQGNSA. The sequence derives from an adult with an advanced solid tumor such as melanoma, head and neck, liver or kidney cancer. This sample comprised CD4+ or CD8+ T cells sorted from blood, obtained in a trial of the OX40 agonist ivuxolimab. The chain recombines TRBV7-2 with TRBJ2-1, with 10 bases identical to TRBD2. DNA of the CDR3: TGTGCCAGCAGGAACAAAGCGGGAGGGCCTTCGACCTACAATGAGCAGTTCTTC. Residues: CASRNKAGGPSTYNEQFF.